What follows is one T cell receptor (beta chain) and its context. The assay was immunoSEQ multiplex PCR, and TCRdb's table has in-frame clones only and misses some. The data hold about 360,000 clones, with less than 75% observed a single time. The sample comes from a study of shared clonotypes between healthy human individuals. Healthy HIV-negative adults with no recent acute infections or vaccinations were recruited as donors. The germline CDR1 and CDR2 sequences are WNHNN and SYGVQD (reference sequence). The CDR3 extends over 13 amino acids. The V end was cut by 3 bases, the J end by 8 bases, with 11 bases between.

The chain joins TRBV10-1 to TRBJ2-4, with D perhaps being TRBD1 or TRBD2 (6 bases each). The sample taken for sequencing was memory CD4+ T cells sorted from blood. Noted subset: CD45RA-negative fraction. This sequence was found in a man aged 30 to 39 in good health. The CDR3 is CASSDGGADIQYF. The CDR3 coding sequence is TGCGCCAGCAGTGACGGGGGCGCGGACATTCAGTACTTC.